This T cell receptor (beta chain) was observed in a study of OX40 agonist ivuxolimab in advanced cancers. As for the study in general: Patients' therapy was ivuxolimab, an antibody that acts as an agonist of OX40 (CD134). The dose-escalation cohort was around 83% male, with a mean age of about 60 years, ranging about 20 to 85. Regarding the study as a whole: Fewer expanded clones were found on average in CD4+ than in CD8+ T cells. The study found among the lowest clonal expansion in partial responders at 0.1-3.0 mg/kg.

This clone was observed a single time. Its specificity is unknown. CDR3 length equals 11 residues. CDR1 and CDR2 (germline): SQVTM, ANQGSEA. Clones were read by immunoSEQ multiplex PCR, and TCRdb kept only the in-frame ones, dropping some. The sample lists 60,000 to 80,000 clones, about 84% occurring once. Here the sequenced sample was CD4+ or CD8+ T cells sorted from blood, taken in a trial of the OX40 agonist ivuxolimab. This sequence joins TRBV29-1 and TRBJ2-7; no clear D. The TCR was taken from an adult with an advanced solid tumor such as melanoma, head and neck, liver or kidney cancer. CDR3 nucleotide sequence: TGCAGTATAAGAGGAAACTACGAGCAGTACTTC. This gives the protein CSIRGNYEQYF.